This paragraph covers one T cell receptor (beta chain) sequence. The antigen is unknown. The CDR3 spans 18 residues. Germline V gene data show CDR1 as LGHNA and CDR2 as YNFKEQ. V lost 1 base to trimming and J lost 1 base; unmatched junction nucleotides: 8. The data belong to a study of CD8+ T cells in alopecia areata. In the study overall: Patients in the treated group were given tofacitinib by mouth, 5 to 10 mg twice a day.

Reverse transcription of extracted RNA yielded cDNA, which provided the sequencing template. TCRdb's table, derived via immunoSEQ multiplex PCR, lists solely in-frame clones and lacks some. The sample lists about 150,000 clones, roughly 48% seen once, with approximately 6.6% in the top ten. Study-level points and caveats: Scalp specimens additionally yield sequences from normal skin's resident alphabeta T cells.

The TCR sequence derives from a human donor with alopecia areata. V is TRBV4-2 and J is TRBJ2-5, with TRBD2 identical over 11 bases. The source material was CD4+ T cells sorted from blood. The CDR3 spells CASSQGEGLAGPQETQYF. The CDR3 DNA is TGTGCCAGCAGCCAAGGGGAAGGACTAGCGGGCCCCCAAGAGACCCAGTACTTC.